One and the same sample provided the 8 T cell receptor beta chains below, sequenced in a study of blood T cell repertoires in COVID-19 (TCRdb year 2020). The library relied on the immunoSEQ multiplex PCR assay. What TCRdb holds here is the immuneACCESS table cut down to in-frame rearrangements. Part of the clones is not present; checked against another copy, under half of the missing clones reflect an unresolved V gene, and the others are unexplained. Here the sample has fewer than 250,000 clones; around 84% occur a single time. Jointly, the top ten make up around 2.9% of the sample. Sequenced input: PBMCs or T cells enriched from blood (not recorded which). These receptors came from a woman between 25 and 40 years old who had been exposed to COVID-19.

V gene TRBV5-6 combines with J gene TRBJ2-6; D is possibly TRBD1 (6 bases). Trimming pared 0 bases from V and 0 bases from J, leaving 10 bases between. The germline V gene has CDR1 SGHDT and CDR2 YYEEEE. The CDR3 is 17 residues long. For the CDR3, the DNA is TGTGCCAGCAGCTTGGGGCAGGGGATCTCTGGGGCCAACGTCCTGACTTTC. Translating it yields CASSLGQGISGANVLTF.

This chain links TRBV27 with TRBJ1-1; 11 bases map to TRBD1. The CDR3 runs to 18 residues. V lost 5 bases to trimming and J lost 4 bases; unmatched junction nucleotides: 15. From germline, CDR1 is MNHEY and CDR2 SMNVEV (reference sequence). The chain's CDR3 is CASSPSWSPGTGGTEAFF. CDR3 sequence (DNA): TGTGCCAGCAGTCCCTCTTGGTCCCCAGGGACAGGGGGCACTGAAGCTTTCTTT.

The genes are TRBV5-6 and TRBJ1-2; D uncertain. Germline V lookup: CDR1 SGHDT, CDR2 YYEEEE. Trimming left V 4 bases short and J 2 bases short, with 12 bases between. The CDR3 has 14 residues. The CDR3 reads CASSQPTENYGYTF. The CDR3 DNA sequence: TGTGCCAGCAGCCAACCTACGGAGAACTATGGCTACACCTTC.

This chain joins TRBV4-3 and TRBJ1-6, with 9 bases lining up with TRBD1. CDR1 and CDR2 from the germline V gene are LGHNA and YSLEER. This CDR3 has 16 amino acids. Unmatched junction bases numbered 7, after V lost 3 bases and J lost 7 bases. The CDR3 is CASSQERTGVNSPLHF. CDR3 sequence (DNA): TGCGCCAGCAGCCAGGAAAGGACAGGGGTAAATTCACCCCTCCACTTT.

This rearrangement joins TRBV5-6 to TRBJ1-4, with TRBD1 identical over 7 bases. The CDR3 spans 14 residues. V lost 4 bases and J lost 8; bases outside the gene matches: 8. Germline lookup yields CDR1 SGHDT and CDR2 YYEEEE. CDR3 amino acids: CASSNSPGQEKLFF. The CDR3 DNA reads as TGTGCCAGCAGCAACTCTCCGGGACAGGAAAAACTGTTTTTT.

The gene calls are TRBV4-2 and TRBJ2-1; 8 bases are shared with TRBD2. The trim removed 0 bases at V and 6 bases at J, leaving 4 bases unmatched. Germline V CDR1 and CDR2: LGHNA, YNFKEQ. This CDR3 comprises 15 residues. The CDR3 is CASSQEAGGFNEQFF. CDR3 DNA sequence: TGTGCCAGCAGCCAAGAGGCGGGGGGATTCAATGAGCAGTTCTTC.

The J gene is TRBJ2-3, the V gene TRBV18; 10 nucleotides agree with TRBD2. From germline, CDR1 is KGHSH and CDR2 LQKENI. The CDR3 loop spans 18 amino acids. V lost 0 bases to trimming and J lost 0 bases; unmatched junction nucleotides: 6. In DNA, the CDR3 is TGTGCCAGCTCACCACCGAGCGGGGGGGCAAGAAGCACAGATACGCAGTATTTT. Translated, it gives CASSPPSGGARSTDTQYF.

CDR3 in DNA: TGTGCCAGCAGCCCTCCGCGGGGGATGGAAGGAAACACCATATATTTT. Its translation is CASSPPRGMEGNTIYF. The chain uses TRBV7-9 and TRBJ1-3, with D maybe TRBD1 (5 bases). Germline-derived CDR1 and CDR2 are SEHNR and FQNEAQ (reference sequence). The CDR3 has 16 amino acids. Between the trimmed V and J ends, which lost 5 bases and 4 bases, there was a span of 18 bases.